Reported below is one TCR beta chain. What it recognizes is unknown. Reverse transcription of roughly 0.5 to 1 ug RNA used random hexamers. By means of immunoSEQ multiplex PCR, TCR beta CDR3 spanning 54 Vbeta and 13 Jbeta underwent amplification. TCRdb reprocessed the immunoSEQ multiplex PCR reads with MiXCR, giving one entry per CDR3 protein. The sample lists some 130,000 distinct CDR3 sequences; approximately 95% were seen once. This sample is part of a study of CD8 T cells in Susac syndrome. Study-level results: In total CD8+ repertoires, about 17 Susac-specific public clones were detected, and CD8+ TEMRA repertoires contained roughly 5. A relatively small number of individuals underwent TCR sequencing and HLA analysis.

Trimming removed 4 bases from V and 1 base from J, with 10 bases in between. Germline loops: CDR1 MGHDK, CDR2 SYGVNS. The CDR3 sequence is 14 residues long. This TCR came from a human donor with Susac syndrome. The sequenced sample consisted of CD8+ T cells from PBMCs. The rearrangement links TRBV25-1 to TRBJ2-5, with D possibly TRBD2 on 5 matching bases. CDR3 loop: CASSVGLSQETQYF. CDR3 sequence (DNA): TGTGCCAGCAGTGTCGGACTCTCCCAAGAGACCCAGTACTTC.